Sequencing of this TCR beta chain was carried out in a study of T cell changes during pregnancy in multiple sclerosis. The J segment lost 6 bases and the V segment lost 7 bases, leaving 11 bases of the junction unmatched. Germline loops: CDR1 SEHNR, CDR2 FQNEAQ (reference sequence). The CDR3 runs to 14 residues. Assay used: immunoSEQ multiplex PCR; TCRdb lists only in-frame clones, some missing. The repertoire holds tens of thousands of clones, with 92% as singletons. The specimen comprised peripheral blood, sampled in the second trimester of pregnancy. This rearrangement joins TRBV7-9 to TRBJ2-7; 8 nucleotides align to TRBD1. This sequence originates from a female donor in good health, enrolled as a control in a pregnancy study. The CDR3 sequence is CASISGTGYSEQYF. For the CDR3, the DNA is TGTGCCAGCATCTCCGGGACAGGCTATAGCGAGCAGTACTTC.